These 25 T cell receptor beta chains originate from one sample sequenced in a study of control samples from healthy donors and cancer patients. The table came from immunoSEQ multiplex PCR; TCRdb's copy has only in-frame clones and leaves some out. There are about 82,000 clones in the sample; about 89% occur only once, and roughly 20% lies in the top ten. Sample: blood. The receptors derive from a man aged 50 to 59 in good health.

The chain recombines TRBV5-5 with TRBJ2-1; no reliable D call. Trimming took 4 bases from V and 0 from J, leaving 11 bases between them. Germline V CDR1 and CDR2: SGHKS, YYEKEE (reference sequence). The CDR3 spans 15 residues. CDR3 region: CASSPAVSSYNEQFF. DNA of the CDR3: TGTGCCAGCAGCCCGGCCGTTAGCTCCTACAATGAGCAGTTCTTC.

The chain is built from TRBV7-2 and TRBJ2-1; D perhaps matches TRBD2 (6 bases). The CDR3 is 14 residues long. Germline V lookup: CDR1 SGHTA, CDR2 FQGNSA. V shed 0 bases and J shed 5 bases, with 8 bases lying between them. The CDR3 region is CASSLALANNEQFF. For the CDR3, the DNA is TGTGCCAGCAGCTTAGCTCTAGCGAACAATGAGCAGTTCTTC. Combining the CDR3 with reference TRBV7-2 and TRBJ2-1 gives the whole variable domain GAGVSQSPSNKVTEKGKDVELRCDPISGHTALYWYRQSLGQGLEFLIYFQGNSAPDKSGLPSDRFSAERTGGSVSTLTIQRTQQEDSAVYLCASSLALANNEQFFGPGTRLTVL.

This clone was seen at least ten times. This chain connects TRBV6-2 or TRBV6-3 to TRBJ2-7; TRBD2 aligns across 10 bases. The CDR3 is made up of 17 amino acids. Germline lookup yields CDR1 MNHEY and CDR2 SVGEGT. The V segment lost 6 bases and the J segment 4 bases; nucleotides outside the gene matches: 15. The CDR3 reads CASSERPFSGRLYEQYF. The DNA for the CDR3 is TGTGCCAGCAGCGAGCGCCCCTTTAGCGGGAGGCTATACGAGCAGTACTTC.

This clone came up a few times. The genes are TRBV10-3 and TRBJ1-2; 10 positions agree with TRBD1. In germline, CDR1 is ENHRY, CDR2 SYGVKD. With 6 bases clipped from V and 7 bases from J, the junction kept 14 bases outside the gene matches. This CDR3 region has 16 residues. The CDR3 loop reads CAISARDRGPPGGYTF. CDR3 bases: TGTGCCATCAGCGCCCGGGACAGGGGCCCGCCCGGTGGCTACACCTTC.

This clone is termed medium-sized. This sequence joins TRBV7-9 and TRBJ2-2; D not certain. V gave up 2 bases and J gave up 1 base, with 8 bases separating them. Germline CDR1 SEHNR, CDR2 FQNEAQ (reference sequence). The CDR3 is 15 amino acids. The CDR3 is CASSLIGRNTGELFF. The CDR3 DNA reads TGTGCCAGCAGCTTAATAGGGCGGAACACCGGGGAGCTGTTTTTT.

The chain joins TRBV4-1 to TRBJ2-7; tentative D call: TRBD2 (7 bases). The CDR3 spans 14 residues. V gave up 0 bases and J gave up 6 bases, with 12 bases separating them. Germline V lookup: CDR1 MGHRA, CDR2 YSYEKL. The CDR3 here is CASSQDRGGSEQYV. DNA of the CDR3: TGCGCCAGCAGCCAAGATAGGGGGGGGAGCGAGCAGTACGTC.

This clone was observed once. The V gene is TRBV7-9, the J gene TRBJ1-3; the match to TRBD1 covers 8 bases. The junction had 11 bases not matched to a gene; V was cut back by 4 bases and J by 6 bases. Germline assignment: CDR1 SEHNR and CDR2 FQNEAQ (reference sequence). CDR3 size: 16 residues. The chain's CDR3 is CASSSMIQGGKNTIYF. The CDR3 coding sequence is TGTGCCAGCAGCTCGATGATACAGGGGGGGAAAAACACCATATATTTT.

V is TRBV7-2 and J is TRBJ2-3; D is undetermined. V lost 1 base and J lost 4, with 15 bases in between. CDR1 is SGHTA and CDR2 is FQGNSA in the germline V gene. The CDR3 extends over 16 amino acids. The CDR3 here is CASSLGGNRGPDTQYF. The CDR3 bases are TGTGCCAGCAGCTTAGGAGGAAATCGAGGCCCAGATACGCAGTATTTT. Using reference TRBV7-2 and TRBJ2-3 for the parts outside the CDR3, the full variable domain is GAGVSQSPSNKVTEKGKDVELRCDPISGHTALYWYRQSLGQGLEFLIYFQGNSAPDKSGLPSDRFSAERTGGSVSTLTIQRTQQEDSAVYLCASSLGGNRGPDTQYFGPGTRLTVL.

The rearrangement uses TRBV5-1 and TRBJ2-5, with D possibly being TRBD1 or TRBD2 (6 bases each). This CDR3 is 15 amino acids long. V was clipped by 0 bases and J by 1 base, with 10 bases between them. Germline V gene lookup returns CDR1 SGHRS and CDR2 YFSETQ. The CDR3 DNA follows: TGCGCCAGCAGCTTGGTAGGGGGGAGCCAAGAGACCCAGTACTTC. Its protein is CASSLVGGSQETQYF.

The chain combines TRBV28 with TRBJ1-2; TRBD1 aligns across 8 bases. The CDR3 contains 14 residues. Per germline, CDR1 MDHEN and CDR2 SYDVKM. J gave up 6 bases and V 4 bases, and 7 bases lay outside the gene matches. In DNA form, the CDR3 reads TGTGCCAGCAGTTACGGACAGGGACGGAATGGCTACACCTTC. As protein: CASSYGQGRNGYTF.

The chain couples TRBV5-1 to TRBJ1-3, with TRBD1 identical over 8 bases. Germline V gene sequence: CDR1 SGHRS, CDR2 YFSETQ. With V trimmed by 5 bases and J by 0 bases, 4 bases remained unmatched. This CDR3 is 15 amino acids long. This chain's CDR3 is CASRLTGDSGNTIYF. Here the CDR3 DNA reads TGCGCCAGCAGGTTGACAGGGGACTCTGGAAACACCATATATTTT.

The chain has TRBV24-1 and TRBJ1-4; TRBD1 might be the D (6 bases). The V gene's germline CDR1 is KGHDR and CDR2 SFDVKD. CDR3 length: 12 amino acids. Trimming shortened V by 9 bases and J by 6 bases, and 10 bases separated the two germline ends. The CDR3 DNA sequence: TGTGCCACCCAGGGGTACGATGAAAAACTGTTTTTT. It specifies CATQGYDEKLFF.

The chain links TRBV12-5 to TRBJ2-1, with D possibly called TRBD1 or TRBD2 (6 bases each). This CDR3 is 15 amino acids long. Trimming left V 7 bases short and J 7 bases short, with 20 bases between. CDR1 is LGHNT and CDR2 is FRNRAP in the germline V gene. The CDR3 DNA is TGTGCTAGTGCCTATTTCGGGGGCAGGCGGAATGAGCAGTTCTTC. Translation: CASAYFGGRRNEQFF.

The chain links TRBV23-1 to TRBJ1-2; the D is unclear. TRBV23-1 falls under the ORF class, with uncertain function. Trimming took 0 bases from V and 4 from J, leaving 12 bases between them. The CDR3 has 15 amino acids. The CDR3 sequence: CASSQSFGECYGYTF. The CDR3, as DNA: TGCGCCAGCAGTCAATCCTTCGGGGAGTGCTATGGCTACACCTTC.

The chain combines TRBV6-5 with TRBJ1-2; D is ambiguous. Trimming removed 2 bases at V and 8 bases at J, with 9 bases between. Germline CDR1 and CDR2: MNHEY and SVGAGI. The CDR3 contains 12 residues. In nucleotides, the CDR3 is TGTGCCAGCAGTTACCGGGGAATGGGCTACACCTTC. This translates into CASSYRGMGYTF.

This sequence joins TRBV5-1 and TRBJ2-1; D gene ambiguous. Trimming removed 4 bases from V and 3 bases from J, with 11 bases in between. Germline assignment: CDR1 SGHRS and CDR2 YFSETQ. The CDR3 sequence is 14 residues long. CDR3 loop: CASSPIVVYNEQFF. The CDR3 DNA reads as TGCGCCAGCAGCCCGATCGTTGTCTACAATGAGCAGTTCTTC.

This clone was seen once. This sequence joins TRBV7-8 and TRBJ1-5; D is possibly TRBD1 (5 bases). The V gene lost 5 bases and the J gene lost 0 bases, with 14 bases spanning the gap. Germline-derived CDR1 and CDR2 are SGHVS and FQNEAQ. This CDR3 is 16 amino acids long. CDR3 coding DNA: TGTGCCAGCAGCACCTCGGGACGGAATAGCAATCAGCCCCAGCATTTT. Protein sequence: CASSTSGRNSNQPQHF.

The chain combines TRBV27 with TRBJ1-2; tentatively, D is TRBD1 (6 bases). The germline V and J ends were trimmed by 5 bases and 4 bases, with 14 bases remaining between them. The CDR3 covers 14 residues. Per the germline V gene, CDR1 is MNHEY and CDR2 is SMNVEV (reference sequence). The CDR3, as DNA: TGTGCCAGCAGTCAGGGACATCTTCGCTATGGCTACACCTTC. Translating it yields CASSQGHLRYGYTF.

V is TRBV28 and J is TRBJ1-4, with a tentative D call TRBD1 (5 bases). Germline lookup yields CDR1 MDHEN and CDR2 SYDVKM. CDR3 length: 16 amino acids. V lost 2 bases, J lost 5 bases, and 15 bases lay in between. The CDR3 nucleotides are TGTGCCAGCAGTTTAGAGGGGCTGTACGGAAATGAAAAACTGTTTTTT. Translation gives CASSLEGLYGNEKLFF. Drawing the rest from reference TRBV28 and TRBJ1-4, the complete variable domain is DVKVTQSSRYLVKRTGEKVFLECVQDMDHENMFWYRQDPGLGLRLIYFSYDVKMKEKGDIPEGYSVSREKKERFSLILESASTNQTSMYLCASSLEGLYGNEKLFFGSGTQLSVL.

A single count supports this clone. This chain links TRBV28 with TRBJ2-2, with a possible D match to TRBD2 (5 bases). Germline CDR1 is MDHEN and CDR2 is SYDVKM. The CDR3 loop spans 14 amino acids. V was pared by 7 bases and J by 6 bases, with 15 bases between. As DNA, the CDR3 is TGTGCCAGCATCCCGGCGGGCGAGTCCGGGGAGCTGTTTTTT. Translating it yields CASIPAGESGELFF.

The rearrangement joins TRBV10-3 to TRBJ1-2; TRBD1 matches at 7 bases. Trimming at V came to 5 bases and at J to 0 bases, leaving 6 bases not matched to a gene. The germline CDR1 and CDR2 sequences are ENHRY and SYGVKD. The CDR3 spans 15 residues. The CDR3 loop is CAISLVGQANYGYTF. As DNA, the CDR3 is TGTGCCATCAGTCTCGTTGGACAGGCTAACTATGGCTACACCTTC.

The chain has TRBV7-3 and TRBJ2-7; unclear D gene. V lost 5 bases, J lost 0 bases, and 17 bases lay in between. Per the germline V gene, CDR1 is SGHTA and CDR2 is FQGTGA. The CDR3 is 16 residues long. In DNA, the CDR3 is TGTGCCAGCAGCCGTCCGGCGAGCCTGAGCTCCTACGAGCAGTACGTC. It encodes CASSRPASLSSYEQYV.

This clone came up once. The chain employs TRBV21-1 and TRBJ2-7; TRBD2 is taken as the D call from the table, unchecked against the DNA. TRBV21-1 represents a pseudogene. This CDR3 comprises 20 residues. CDR3: CASSKEGGLAEALRLGEQYF. CDR3 DNA sequence: TGTGCCAGCAGCAAAGAGGGGGGACTAGCGGAGGCACTCAGATTAGGAGAGCAGTACTTC.

V usage is TRBV3-1 (or the pseudogene TRBV3-2) and J usage is TRBJ2-7; unclear D gene. The germline gives CDR1 LGHDT, CDR2 YNNKEL (reference sequence). The CDR3 is 17 amino acids. V was shortened by 3 bases and J by 6 bases, with 24 bases between the two germline ends. In DNA form, the CDR3 reads TGTGCCAGCAGCCAGGTCCCCCCCAGGCTCGAGGAGTGCGAGCAGTACTTC. Its protein is CASSQVPPRLEECEQYF.

The chain employs TRBV11-2 and TRBJ2-1; D is possibly TRBD2 (5 bases). Between the trimmed V and J ends, which lost 4 bases and 2 bases, there was a span of 15 bases. From germline, CDR1 is SGHAT and CDR2 FQNNGV. The CDR3 has 16 residues. The CDR3 DNA reads as TGTGCCAGCAGCTCCCAAGCGGCGGTCCCCTACAATGAGCAGTTCTTC. Its protein is CASSSQAAVPYNEQFF.